Below, one T cell receptor (beta chain) is given with its context. The specificity of this receptor is unknown. Base qualities are not at hand, and no much larger clone is one base apart. These data belong to a study of PD-1 blockade in classical Hodgkin lymphoma (dated by TCRdb to 2018 to 2021). Describing the broader study: Nivolumab dosing was 3 mg/kg intravenously every 2 weeks, continuing until either disease progression or unacceptable toxicity. To define a peripheral blood immune signature of response to PD-1 blockade in classical Hodgkin lymphoma, the study combined TCR beta sequencing with CyTOF. General study outcomes and caveats: Only a single clinical trial cohort was studied, and what caused the repertoire differences, possibly disease activity or prior therapy, remained undefined. Baseline TCR diversity was reported to be lower in newly diagnosed patients than in healthy donors, and even lower in relapsed/refractory patients. By C4D1, a significant rise was seen in CD4+ TCR diversity but not in CD8+ TCR diversity (p=0.0027 vs p=0.16), and the rise was most apparent among complete responders (p=0.02). Lower diversity was seen in patients whose nivolumab began less than 1 year after ASCT, and these patients were left out of later analyses so that immune reconstitution would not confound the results. Baseline diversity similar to that of newly diagnosed patients was observed in trial patients achieving complete response, whereas significantly lower diversity was observed in partial responders and progressors.

Interpreted using the paper, the time point label stands for: cycle 2 day 1 (C2D1) of nivolumab. Every trial patient had relapsed after autologous stem cell transplantation, and cohorts A, B and C differed in prior brentuximab vedotin exposure. The trial cohort comprised 56 patients with relapsed/refractory classical Hodgkin lymphoma whose best overall responses were complete response, partial response or progressive disease. Single-agent nivolumab was administered to trial patients in the multi-cohort phase II CheckMate 205 trial. An independent review committee assessed best overall response by applying the 2007 International Working Group response criteria. Trial PBMCs were collected just before the start of nivolumab (C1D1) and during therapy at cycle 2 day 1 and cycle 4 day 1. Peripheral blood was collected in 8 mL Vacutainer Cell Preparation Tubes, from which PBMCs were isolated by centrifugation and then cryopreserved.

Genomic DNA was isolated using the Qiagen DNeasy kit from unsorted PBMCs as well as from negatively selected CD4+ and CD8+ fractions. TCR beta CDR3 regions were subjected to amplification by immunoSEQ multiplex PCR with primers that anneal to V and J segments. A synthetic immune receptor repertoire was used to minimize amplification bias, and any remaining bias was removed computationally after sequencing. The authors' pipeline ran thus. Custom Python scripts were used to quantify repertoire diversity as the Shannon entropy index. Unsorted, CD4+ and CD8+ repertoires were examined separately, except in combined analyses, for which CD4+ and CD8+ sequences were merged in silico. Clonal expansion was defined as at least a 2-fold frequency increase after treatment relative to C1D1, with a pseudocount of 0.5 for undetected baseline clones. Clones with 0 or 1 copy at C1D1 were defined as singleton clones, while clones with 2 or more copies were defined as non-singleton clones. Clones expanded in unsorted samples were annotated as CD4+, CD8+ or unknown by matching protein sequences in sorted samples from the same patient. Wilcoxon tests on paired samples were used to test diversity changes from C1D1 to C4D1. As stored in TCRdb, this immuneACCESS dataset retains in-frame rearrangements with V and J assigned. A fraction of the clones does not appear; measured against another copy, unresolved V genes explain less than half of the discrepancy, and the remainder lacks a known reason. V and J calls and clone size come straight from that table; D and trimming were deduced from the DNA. This sample gives tens of thousands of clones in total; about 80% of them show up just once. The ten largest make up approximately 37% of the sample.

The germline V gene yields SNHLY for CDR1 and FYNNEI for CDR2. V is reduced by 3 bases and J by 7 bases, leaving a spacing of 15 bases between them. Including the terminal cysteine and phenylalanine, the CDR3 comprises 15 residues. The kept DNA is CDR3 alone, 45 bases in frame from the first base. The material was peripheral blood mononuclear cells (PBMCs), obtained before the second cycle of nivolumab. The V and J genes are TRBV2 and TRBJ2-2; the D gene is possibly TRBD2, with 6 bases matching. The TCR was taken from a human donor with classical Hodgkin lymphoma. The CDR3 corresponds to CASSETGSEGGELFF. The bases read TGTGCCAGCAGTGAGACGGGCTCGGAGGGCGGGGAGCTGTTTTTT.